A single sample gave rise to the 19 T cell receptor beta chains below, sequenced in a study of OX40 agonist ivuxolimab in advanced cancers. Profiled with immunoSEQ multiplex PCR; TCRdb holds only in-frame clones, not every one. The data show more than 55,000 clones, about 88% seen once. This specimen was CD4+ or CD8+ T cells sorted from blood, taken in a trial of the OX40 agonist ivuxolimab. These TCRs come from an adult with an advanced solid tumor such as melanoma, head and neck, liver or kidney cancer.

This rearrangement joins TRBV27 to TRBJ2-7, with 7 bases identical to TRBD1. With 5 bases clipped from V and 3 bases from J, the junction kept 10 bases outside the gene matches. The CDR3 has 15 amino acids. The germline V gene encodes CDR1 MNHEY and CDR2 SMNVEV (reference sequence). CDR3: CASSITGTAHYEQYF. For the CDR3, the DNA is TGTGCCAGCAGTATCACCGGGACAGCGCACTACGAGCAGTACTTC.

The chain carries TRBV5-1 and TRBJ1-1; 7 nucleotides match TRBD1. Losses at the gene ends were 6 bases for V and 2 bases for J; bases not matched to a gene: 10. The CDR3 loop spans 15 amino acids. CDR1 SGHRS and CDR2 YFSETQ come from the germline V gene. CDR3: CASNIRTGPNTEAFF. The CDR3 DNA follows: TGCGCCAGCAACATTAGGACAGGTCCCAACACTGAAGCTTTCTTT.

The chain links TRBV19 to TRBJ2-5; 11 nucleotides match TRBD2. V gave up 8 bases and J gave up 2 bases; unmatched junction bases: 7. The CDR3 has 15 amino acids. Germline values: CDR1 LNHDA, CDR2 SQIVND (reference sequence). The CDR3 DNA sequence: TGTGCCAGTGCGACTAGCGGGACCCCTCAAGAGACCCAGTACTTC. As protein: CASATSGTPQETQYF.

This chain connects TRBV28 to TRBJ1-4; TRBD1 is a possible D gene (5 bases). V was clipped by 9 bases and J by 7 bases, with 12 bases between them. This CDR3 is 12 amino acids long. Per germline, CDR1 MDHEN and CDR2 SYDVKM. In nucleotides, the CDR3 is TGTGCCAGTGGGACGATGGGTGAAAAACTGTTTTTT. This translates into CASGTMGEKLFF.

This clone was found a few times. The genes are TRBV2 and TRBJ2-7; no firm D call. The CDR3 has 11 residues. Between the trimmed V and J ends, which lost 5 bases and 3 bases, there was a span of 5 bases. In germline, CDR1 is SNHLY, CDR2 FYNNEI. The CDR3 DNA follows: TGTGCCAGCAGTACCCACTACGAGCAGTACTTC. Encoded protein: CASSTHYEQYF.

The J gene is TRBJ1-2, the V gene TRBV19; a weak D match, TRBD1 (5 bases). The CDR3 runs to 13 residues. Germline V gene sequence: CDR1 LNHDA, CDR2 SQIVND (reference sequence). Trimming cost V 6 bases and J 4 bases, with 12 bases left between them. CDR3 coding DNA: TGTGCCAGTAGCCCGACAGTCCCCTATGGCTACACCTTC. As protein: CASSPTVPYGYTF.

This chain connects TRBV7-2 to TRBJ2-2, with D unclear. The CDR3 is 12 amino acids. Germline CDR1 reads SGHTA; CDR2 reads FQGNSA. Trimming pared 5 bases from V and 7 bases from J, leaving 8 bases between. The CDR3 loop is CASSIDRGELFF. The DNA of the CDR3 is TGTGCCAGCAGCATAGACCGCGGGGAGCTGTTTTTT.

CDR3 DNA: TGTGCCAGTTTCCCGACAGGATGGAACACTGAAGCTTTCTTT. Its protein is CASFPTGWNTEAFF. The chain uses TRBV19 and TRBJ1-1, with a weak D call TRBD1 (6 bases). V was cut by 8 bases and J by 1 base, with 14 bases left in between. The germline CDR1 and CDR2 sequences are LNHDA and SQIVND (reference sequence). The CDR3 is 14 amino acids.

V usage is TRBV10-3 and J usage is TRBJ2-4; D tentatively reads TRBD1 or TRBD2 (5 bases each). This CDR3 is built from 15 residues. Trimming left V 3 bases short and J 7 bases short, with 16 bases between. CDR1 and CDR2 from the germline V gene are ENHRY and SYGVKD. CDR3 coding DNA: TGTGCCATCAGTGAAGGGACGCCGCTTAGGAACATTCAGTACTTC. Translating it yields CAISEGTPLRNIQYF.

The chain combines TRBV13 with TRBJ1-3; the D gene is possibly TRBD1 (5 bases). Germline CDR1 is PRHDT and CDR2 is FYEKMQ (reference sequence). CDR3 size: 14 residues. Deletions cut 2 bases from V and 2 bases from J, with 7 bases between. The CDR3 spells CASSLQGAGNTIYF. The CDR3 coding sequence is TGTGCCAGCAGCTTACAAGGGGCTGGAAACACCATATATTTT.

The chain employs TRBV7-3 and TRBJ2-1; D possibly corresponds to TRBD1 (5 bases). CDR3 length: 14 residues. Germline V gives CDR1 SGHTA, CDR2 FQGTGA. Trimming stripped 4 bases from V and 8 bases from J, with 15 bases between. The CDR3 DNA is TGTGCCAGCAGCTCCACGGATGACAGCGATGAGCAGTTCTTC. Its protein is CASSSTDDSDEQFF.

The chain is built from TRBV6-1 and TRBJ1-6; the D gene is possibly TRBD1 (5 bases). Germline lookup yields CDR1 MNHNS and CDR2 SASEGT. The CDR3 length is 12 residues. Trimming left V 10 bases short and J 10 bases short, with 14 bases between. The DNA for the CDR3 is TGTGCCACCACCACGGGGGAATCACCCCTCCACTTT. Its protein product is CATTTGESPLHF.

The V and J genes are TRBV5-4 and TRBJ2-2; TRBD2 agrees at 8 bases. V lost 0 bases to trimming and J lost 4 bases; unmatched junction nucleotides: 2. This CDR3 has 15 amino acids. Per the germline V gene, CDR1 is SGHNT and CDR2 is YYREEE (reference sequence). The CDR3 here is CASSLGRGVTGELFF. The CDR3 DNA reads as TGTGCCAGCAGCTTGGGGCGGGGGGTCACCGGGGAGCTGTTTTTT.

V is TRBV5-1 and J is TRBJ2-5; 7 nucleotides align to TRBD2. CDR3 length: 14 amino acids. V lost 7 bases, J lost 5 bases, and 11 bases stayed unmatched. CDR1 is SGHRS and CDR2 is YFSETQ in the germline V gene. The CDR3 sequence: CASGRGREGETQYF. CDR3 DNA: TGCGCCAGCGGCCGGGGCAGGGAGGGGGAGACCCAGTACTTC.

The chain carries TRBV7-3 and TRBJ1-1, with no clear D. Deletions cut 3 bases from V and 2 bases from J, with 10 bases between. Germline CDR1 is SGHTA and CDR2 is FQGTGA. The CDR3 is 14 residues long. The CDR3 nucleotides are TGTGCCAGCAGCTTGAACGCAGGTAACACTGAAGCTTTCTTT. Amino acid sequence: CASSLNAGNTEAFF.

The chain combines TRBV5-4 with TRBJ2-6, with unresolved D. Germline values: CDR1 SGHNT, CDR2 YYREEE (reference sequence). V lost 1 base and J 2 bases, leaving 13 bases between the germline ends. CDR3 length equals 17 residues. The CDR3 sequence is CASSLLGWMAGANVLTF. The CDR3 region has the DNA TGTGCCAGCAGCTTGTTGGGGTGGATGGCTGGGGCCAACGTCCTGACTTTC.

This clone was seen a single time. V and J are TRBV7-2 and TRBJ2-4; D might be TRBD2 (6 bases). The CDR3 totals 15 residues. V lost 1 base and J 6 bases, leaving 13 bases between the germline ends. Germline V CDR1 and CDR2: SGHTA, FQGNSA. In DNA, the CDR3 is TGTGCCAGCAGCTTAGAAGGAGGGGCTCTAAACATTCAGTACTTC. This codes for CASSLEGGALNIQYF.

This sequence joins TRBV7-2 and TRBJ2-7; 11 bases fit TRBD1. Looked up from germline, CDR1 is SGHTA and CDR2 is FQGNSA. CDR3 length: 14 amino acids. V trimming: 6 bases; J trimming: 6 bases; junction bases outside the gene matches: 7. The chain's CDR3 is CASSLSGTGGEQYF. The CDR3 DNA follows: TGTGCCAGCAGTCTCTCCGGGACAGGGGGCGAGCAGTACTTC.

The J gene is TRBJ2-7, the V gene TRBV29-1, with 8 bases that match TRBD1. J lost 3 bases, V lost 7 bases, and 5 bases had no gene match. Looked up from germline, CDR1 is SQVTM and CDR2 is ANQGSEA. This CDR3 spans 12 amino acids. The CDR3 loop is CSGGDRSYEQYF. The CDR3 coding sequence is TGCAGCGGCGGGGACAGGAGCTACGAGCAGTACTTC.